Following are 9 T cell receptor beta chains from one sample sequenced in a study of cytomegalovirus exposure and HLA in healthy donors. Both 60 Vbeta primers and 13 Jbeta primers went into the PCR. Clones were sequenced by immunoSEQ multiplex PCR, and TCRdb holds only the in-frame ones, with some missing. Of some 130,000 clones in the sample, around three quarters were seen once. The sequencing sample was made of PBMCs. These receptors were taken from a man aged 35 to 55 in good health and CMV-seronegative.

J is TRBJ1-2 and V is TRBV19; 7 bases fit TRBD1. Germline loops: CDR1 LNHDA, CDR2 SQIVND (reference sequence). The CDR3 spans 13 residues. V shed 6 bases and J 4 bases; nucleotides not matched to a gene: 5. The CDR3 region has the DNA TGTGCCAGTAGAGACAGGGTTTTCTATGGCTACACCTTC. It specifies CASRDRVFYGYTF.

This sequence joins TRBV10-3 and TRBJ2-3, with D perhaps matching TRBD1 (6 bases). Between the trimmed V and J ends, which lost 6 bases and 2 bases, there was a span of 21 bases. CDR3 length: 17 residues. Germline V lookup: CDR1 ENHRY, CDR2 SYGVKD. The CDR3 nucleotides are TGTGCCATCAGGGACTCAGCCAACAGGGAACCCACAGATACGCAGTATTTT. This sequence encodes CAIRDSANREPTDTQYF.

The chain joins TRBV28 to TRBJ2-7; 16 positions agree with TRBD2. Trimming removed 1 base from V and 5 bases from J; junction bases left unmatched: 2. The CDR3 contains 16 residues. The germline gives CDR1 MDHEN, CDR2 SYDVKM. The DNA of the CDR3 is TGTGCCAGCAGTTTATTGGGGACTAGCGGGAGGGACGAGCAGTACTTC. It translates to CASSLLGTSGRDEQYF.

V and J are TRBV6-6 and TRBJ1-4; TRBD1 is a possible D gene (6 bases). The length of the CDR3 is 13 residues. V lost 6 bases to trimming and J lost 7 bases, with 12 bases between them. The germline CDR1 and CDR2 sequences are MNHNY and SVGAGI (reference sequence). The CDR3 sequence is CASRFDRSEKLFF. The CDR3, as DNA: TGTGCCAGCAGATTCGACAGGAGTGAAAAACTGTTTTTT.

V and J are TRBV18 and TRBJ1-2; no firm D call. This CDR3 spans 13 amino acids. The germline V gene has CDR1 KGHSH and CDR2 LQKENI. Trimming cost V 3 bases and J 3 bases, with 8 bases left between them. CDR3: CASSPGEDYGYTF. The CDR3, as DNA: TGTGCCAGCTCACCGGGAGAGGACTATGGCTACACCTTC. Full variable domain (outside the CDR3, taken from reference TRBV18 and TRBJ1-2): NAGVMQNPRHLVRRRGQEARLRCSPMKGHSHVYWYRQLPEEGLKFMVYLQKENIIDESGMPKERFSAEFPKEGPSILRIQQVVRGDSAAYFCASSPGEDYGYTFGSGTRLTVV.

The V gene is TRBV7-2, the J gene TRBJ2-3, with 12 bases matching TRBD2. This CDR3 region has 14 residues. The J segment lost 5 bases and the V segment lost 4 bases, leaving 1 base of the junction unmatched. Germline assignment: CDR1 SGHTA and CDR2 FQGNSA. The DNA for the CDR3 is TGTGCCAGCAGCTCGGGACTAGCGGGAGATACGCAGTATTTT. Residues: CASSSGLAGDTQYF.

This clone rates as medium-sized (0.01 to 0.1%). This sequence joins TRBV4-2 and TRBJ2-1, with D unclear. Germline V lookup: CDR1 LGHNA, CDR2 YNFKEQ. This CDR3 has 14 amino acids. Between the trimmed V and J ends, which lost 2 bases and 5 bases, there was a span of 10 bases. DNA of the CDR3: TGTGCCAGCAGCCAACTAACTGTAGACAATGAGCAGTTCTTC. Encoded protein: CASSQLTVDNEQFF.

J is TRBJ2-3 and V is TRBV29-1; unclear D gene. The CDR3 is 13 amino acids. CDR1 and CDR2 from the germline V gene are SQVTM and ANQGSEA. Trimming shortened V by 2 bases and J by 4 bases, and 10 bases separated the two germline ends. CDR3 sequence reads: CSVEHTISDTQYF. The CDR3 DNA sequence: TGCAGCGTTGAACACACGATTTCAGATACGCAGTATTTT.

V and J are TRBV25-1 and TRBJ2-5; 10 nucleotides align to TRBD1. The CDR3 extends over 16 amino acids. The germline V gene encodes CDR1 MGHDK and CDR2 SYGVNS. After removal of 2 bases from V and 0 bases from J, the junction contained 3 bases not matched to a gene. The CDR3 spells CASSEPGQGYQETQYF. CDR3 DNA sequence: TGTGCCAGCAGTGAACCGGGACAGGGGTACCAAGAGACCCAGTACTTC.